One and the same sample provided the 8 T cell receptor beta chains below, sequenced in a study of Graves' ophthalmopathy and Graves' hyperthyroidism. Amplification from RNA transcripts yielded the TCR beta CDR3 regions. Amplification began with first-round RT-PCR using HTBI primers, then second-round multiplex PCR was performed. TCRdb independently ran MiXCR on the multiplex PCR reads; one entry per CDR3 protein. The sample shows about 400,000 distinct CDR3 sequences, about 16% of them seen only once. The sequenced sample was peripheral blood. These receptors all stem from a woman under 30 with Graves' ophthalmopathy.

V and J are TRBV20-1 and TRBJ2-7; D is possibly TRBD1 (6 bases). The CDR3 length is 14 residues. Germline V gene lookup returns CDR1 DFQATT and CDR2 SNEGSKA (reference sequence). V lost 5 bases, J lost 1 base, and 15 bases lay in between. The CDR3 DNA follows: TGCAGTGCTGGGGGCGACAGCCTTTCCTACGAGCAGTACTTC. This translates into CSAGGDSLSYEQYF.

This clonotype occurred many times. V and J are TRBV7-8 and TRBJ1-6; 7 nucleotides match TRBD1. J lost 7 bases, V lost 3 bases, and 9 bases had no gene match. Germline V gives CDR1 SGHVS, CDR2 FQNEAQ. The CDR3 loop spans 16 amino acids. CDR3 in DNA: TGTGCCAGCAGCTTCCTTGAGGGGGCCCCCAATTCACCCCTCCACTTT. It translates to CASSFLEGAPNSPLHF.

There are many counts of this clonotype. CDR3: CASSYGVASNTEAFF. The CDR3 region has the DNA TGTGCCAGCAGTTACGGTGTGGCTTCGAACACTGAAGCTTTCTTT. The J gene is TRBJ1-1, the V gene TRBV6-5; no firm D call. Germline CDR1 MNHEY, CDR2 SVGAGI. V lost 2 bases and J lost 1, with 11 bases in between. The CDR3 extends over 15 amino acids.

This clonotype was observed at least ten times. The chain has TRBV30 and TRBJ1-1; unclear D gene. This CDR3 spans 12 amino acids. Per germline, CDR1 GTSNPN and CDR2 SVGIG (reference sequence). This CDR3 is CACGAASTEAFF. In DNA form, the CDR3 reads TGTGCGTGTGGCGCGGCAAGCACTGAAGCTTTCTTT.

The rearrangement links TRBV11-2 to TRBJ2-5, with 9 positions matching TRBD1. Trimming removed 6 bases from V and 5 bases from J; junction bases left unmatched: 10. The CDR3 has 15 amino acids. Per the germline V gene, CDR1 is SGHAT and CDR2 is FQNNGV. This CDR3 reads CASSFQPDRGETQYF. The CDR3 DNA sequence: TGTGCCAGCAGTTTTCAACCGGACAGGGGTGAGACCCAGTACTTC.

This clonotype was detected many times. V gene TRBV6-5 combines with J gene TRBJ2-5; D unresolved. The CDR3 has 15 residues. Germline loops: CDR1 MNHEY, CDR2 SVGAGI. V was cut by 0 bases and J by 5 bases, with 13 bases left in between. The CDR3 loop is CASSYSIGASETQYF. The CDR3 nucleotides read TGTGCCAGCAGTTACTCCATCGGCGCGTCGGAGACCCAGTACTTC.

This clonotype was counted many times. The junction departs from the called germline gene at one end, perhaps through a read error. The chain has TRBV14 and TRBJ2-7; the D is unclear. The CDR3 is 13 residues long. Germline CDR1 SGHDN, CDR2 FVKESK. CDR3 coding DNA: TGTGCCAACAGCCAAGTGGTCAGAGGCGAGCAGTACTTC. The encoded protein is CANSQVVRGEQYF.

This clonotype was detected many times. The genes are TRBV2 and TRBJ1-5; TRBD1 might be the D (5 bases). Germline CDR1 SNHLY, CDR2 FYNNEI. The CDR3 runs to 15 residues. V lost 4 bases and J lost 6, with 16 bases in between. The CDR3 bases are TGTGCCAGCAGTGCGGAAGGGGAAGGGTCTCAGCCCCAGCATTTT. Amino acid sequence: CASSAEGEGSQPQHF.